These 2 T cell receptor beta chains were all obtained from the same sample, sequenced in a study of blood T cell repertoires in COVID-19. TCRdb's table, derived via immunoSEQ multiplex PCR, lists solely in-frame clones and lacks some. The sample lists approximately 200,000 clones; around 85% were seen once. Material: PBMCs or T cells enriched from blood (not recorded which). Source of these receptors: a man aged 35-49 years who had recovered from COVID-19.

The chain has TRBV6-5 and TRBJ1-4; D is undetermined. Germline CDR1 reads MNHEY; CDR2 reads SVGAGI. The ends were cut back, 7 bases at V and 0 bases at J, with 12 bases in the middle. The CDR3 runs 15 residues. The DNA for the CDR3 is TGTGCCAGCACCCCGAGGGCTGCAACTAATGAAAAACTGTTTTTT. Translated, it gives CASTPRAATNEKLFF.

The chain is built from TRBV29-1 and TRBJ2-7; D not certain. In germline, CDR1 is SQVTM, CDR2 ANQGSEA. Trimming pared 1 base from V and 3 bases from J, leaving 7 bases between. This CDR3 is 12 amino acids long. DNA of the CDR3: TGCAGCGTTGAAGTAACGGGCTACGAGCAGTACTTC. This gives the protein CSVEVTGYEQYF.